Listed below are T cell receptor beta chains from one sample, sequenced in a study of control samples from healthy donors and cancer patients. Sequencing was performed with immunoSEQ multiplex PCR; in TCRdb, only in-frame clones are kept and a portion is missing. Among tens of thousands of clones listed, around 84% were seen once. The sequencing sample was made of PBMCs. Receptors were obtained from a man aged 65 to 79 with lung cancer. The CDR3 runs from the conserved cysteine through the conserved F or W. Each record gives: D gene, clone size, V gene, J gene, CDR3 DNA, CDR3 protein. A D gene is named only where the DNA matches it firmly. The listing skips clone size in some rows; elsewhere it reads once, few, many or a size class.

TRBD2	-	TRBV29-1	TRBJ2-1	TGCAGCGTTGAACGACTAGCGGGGTATGACAATGAGCAGTTCTTC	CSVERLAGYDNEQFF
TRBD1	once	TRBV18	TRBJ2-1	TGTGCCAGCTCACGCCTGGACAGGGCCAATGAGCAGTTCTTC	CASSRLDRANEQFF
TRBD1	-	TRBV6-5	TRBJ1-4	TGTGCCAGCAGTTACTCCGGACAGGGAAATGAAAAACTGTTTTTT	CASSYSGQGNEKLFF
TRBD2	-	TRBV15	TRBJ2-3	TGTGCCACCAGCAGAGATAAGACTAGCGCCCCACTTTATACGCAGTATTTT	CATSRDKTSAPLYTQYF
-	few	TRBV24-1	TRBJ2-5	TGTGCCACCAGTGATTCTGGGGGCGCGCTGGAGACCCAGTACTTC	CATSDSGGALETQYF
TRBD1	medium-sized	TRBV7-6	TRBJ2-2	TGTGCCAGCAGCTTAGAATCACAGGGGGCAATCCGGGAGCTGTTTTTT	CASSLESQGAIRELFF
-	-	TRBV30	TRBJ1-5	TGTGCCTGGAGTCGAGGCGGGGATCAGCCCCAGCATTTT	CAWSRGGDQPQHF
-	-	TRBV29-1	TRBJ1-1	TGCAGCGTAGGGGACACCTGGGGGAACACTGAAGCTTTCTTT	CSVGDTWGNTEAFF
-	-	TRBV24-1	TRBJ2-1	TGTGCCACTAGGCCAACAAGTAACAATGAGCAGTTCTTC	CATRPTSNNEQFF
TRBD1	-	TRBV18	TRBJ1-2	TGTGCCAGCTCACCTGGACAGGGACAACGCTACACCTTC	CASSPGQGQRYTF
-	-	TRBV9	TRBJ2-7	-	CASSVGEGAKYF
-	few	TRBV28	TRBJ1-1	TGTGCCAGCAGTTTGGAGACATTGAACACTGAAGCTTTCTTT	CASSLETLNTEAFF
-	-	TRBV11-2	TRBJ2-3	TGTGCCAGCAGCTTAGATCTCGGTCGCACAGATACGCAGTATTTT	CASSLDLGRTDTQYF
-	-	TRBV7-3	TRBJ1-2	TGTGCCAGCAGCTTATCGCCTACAGGGCCATATGGCTACACCTTC	CASSLSPTGPYGYTF
-	few	TRBV5-4	TRBJ1-3	TGTGCCAGCAGCCTGCAAGAAGGCCCTGGAAACACCATATATTTT	CASSLQEGPGNTIYF
TRBD2	once	TRBV2	TRBJ2-3	TGTGCCAGCACGGAGCGGGGGGCTGTGTATAGCACAGATACGCAGTATTTT	CASTERGAVYSTDTQYF